This entry is about one TCR beta chain. Its antigen is undetermined. The sample originates from a study of PD-L1 blockade in urothelial cancer. The overall study: Patients previously received 0 to 3 chemotherapy regimens. Notes on the study in general: Survival was better when pretreatment blood TCR clonality fell below the median.

Sequenced by immunoSEQ multiplex PCR; TCRdb stores in-frame clones only, minus some. The sample has 30,000 to 50,000 clones, around 89% seen once. The CDR3 runs 15 residues. V trimming: 5 bases; J trimming: 4 bases; junction bases outside the gene matches: 5. Germline CDR1 and CDR2: LNHDA and SQIVND (reference sequence). Sequenced material: PBMCs, taken around atezolizumab (anti-PD-L1) treatment. This TCR came from a man in his 60s with urothelial cancer. The chain employs TRBV19 and TRBJ1-6, with TRBD1 matching over 7 bases. The DNA for the CDR3 is TGTGCCAGTAGTGCGACAGGGAATTATAATTCACCCCTCCACTTT. Translation gives CASSATGNYNSPLHF. Looking up the rest from reference TRBV19 and TRBJ1-6 gives the full variable domain: DGGITQSPKYLFRKEGQNVTLSCEQNLNHDAMYWYRQDPGQGLRLIYYSQIVNDFQKGDIAEGYSVSREKKESFPLTVTSAQKNPTAFYLCASSATGNYNSPLHFGNGTRLTVT.